A single T cell receptor (beta chain) is shown here with its context. This sample was included in a study of T cell clones after liver transplantation. Study-wide context: A pre-transplant mixed lymphocyte reaction with TCRbeta sequencing defined graft-donor-reactive clones followed in post-transplant blood. Draws occurred before transplant, before withdrawal, and after complete or failed withdrawal.

Assay used: immunoSEQ multiplex PCR; TCRdb lists only in-frame clones, some missing. Among around 100,000 clones, around 84% were seen once, and the ten largest hold about 3%. This CDR3 contains 13 residues. Trimming took off 1 base at V and 7 bases at J, with 10 bases between the two ends. The V gene's germline CDR1 is SGHVS and CDR2 FQNEAQ. The specimen comprised CD4+ T cells from blood, sampled about 50 months after liver transplant. The V call is TRBV7-8, the J call TRBJ1-1; D is perhaps TRBD1 (5 bases). The TCR sequence derives from a human patient who received a liver transplant. The T cells may come from the graft donor. The CDR3 DNA reads as TGTGCCAGCAGCTTAGTAGGGACCCTTGAAGCTTTCTTT. Its protein is CASSLVGTLEAFF.